This T cell receptor (beta chain) was sequenced in a study of blood T cell repertoires in COVID-19. The overall study: The United States, Italy and Spain were the sources of the acute and convalescent COVID-19 samples. Sample material is recorded as cDNA or gDNA derived from T cells, B-cell-depleted T cells, or PBMCs.

Source study methods: Amplification of reference gene primers provided the estimated nucleated cell counts. Sequencing used immunoSEQ multiplex PCR; TCRdb keeps in-frame clones, though not all of them. D and trimming come from the DNA, and the V and J calls and clone size come from that table. The sample has more than 250,000 clones; roughly 84% are singletons. The count of this clone is one. Germline CDR1 is MRHNA and CDR2 is SNTAGT. This CDR3 is 20 amino acids long. Trimming took 5 bases from V and 0 from J; bases not matched to a gene: 16. Specimen: peripheral blood. The chain couples TRBV6-4 to TRBJ2-3; 11 bases align to TRBD2. The TCR comes from a man aged 50 or older with active or convalescent COVID-19. In DNA, the CDR3 is TGTGCCAGCAGTTTTAGGCCGACGACTAGCGGGATCTCTAGCACAGATACGCAGTATTTT. The encoded protein is CASSFRPTTSGISSTDTQYF.